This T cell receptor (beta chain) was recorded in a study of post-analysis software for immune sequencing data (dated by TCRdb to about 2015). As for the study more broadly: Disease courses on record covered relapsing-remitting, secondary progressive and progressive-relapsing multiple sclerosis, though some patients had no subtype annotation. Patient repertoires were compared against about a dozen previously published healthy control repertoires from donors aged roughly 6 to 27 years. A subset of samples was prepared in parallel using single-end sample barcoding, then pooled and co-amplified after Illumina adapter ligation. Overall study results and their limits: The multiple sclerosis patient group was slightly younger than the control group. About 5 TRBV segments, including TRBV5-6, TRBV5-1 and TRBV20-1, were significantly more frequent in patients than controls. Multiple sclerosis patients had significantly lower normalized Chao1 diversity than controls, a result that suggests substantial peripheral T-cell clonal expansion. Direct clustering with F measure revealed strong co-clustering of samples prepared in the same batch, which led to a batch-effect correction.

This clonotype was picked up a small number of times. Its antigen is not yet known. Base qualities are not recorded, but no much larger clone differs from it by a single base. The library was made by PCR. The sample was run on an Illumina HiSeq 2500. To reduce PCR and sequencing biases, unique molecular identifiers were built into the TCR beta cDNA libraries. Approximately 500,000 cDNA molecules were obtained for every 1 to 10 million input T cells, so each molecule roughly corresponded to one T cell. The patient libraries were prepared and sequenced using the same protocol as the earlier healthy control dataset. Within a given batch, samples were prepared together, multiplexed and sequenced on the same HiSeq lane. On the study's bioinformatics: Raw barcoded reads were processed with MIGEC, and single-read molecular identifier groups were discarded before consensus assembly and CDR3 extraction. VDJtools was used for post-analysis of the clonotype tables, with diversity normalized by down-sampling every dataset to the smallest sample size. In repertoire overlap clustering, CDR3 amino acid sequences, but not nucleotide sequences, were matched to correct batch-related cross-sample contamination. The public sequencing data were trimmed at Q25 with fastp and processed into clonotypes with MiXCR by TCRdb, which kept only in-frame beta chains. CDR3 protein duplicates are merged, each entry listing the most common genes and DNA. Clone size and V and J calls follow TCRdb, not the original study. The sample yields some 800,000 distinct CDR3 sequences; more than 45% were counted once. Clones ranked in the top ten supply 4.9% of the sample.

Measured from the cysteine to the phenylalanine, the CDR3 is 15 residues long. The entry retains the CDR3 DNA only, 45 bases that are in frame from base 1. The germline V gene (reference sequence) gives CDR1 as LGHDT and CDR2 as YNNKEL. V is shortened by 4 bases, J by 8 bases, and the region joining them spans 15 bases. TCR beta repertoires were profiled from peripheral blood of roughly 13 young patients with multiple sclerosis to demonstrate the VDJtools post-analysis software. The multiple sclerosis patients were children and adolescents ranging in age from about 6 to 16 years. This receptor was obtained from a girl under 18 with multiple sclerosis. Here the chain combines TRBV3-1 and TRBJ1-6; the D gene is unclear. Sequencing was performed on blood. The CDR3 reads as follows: CASSPRPVQDSPLHF. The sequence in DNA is TGTGCCAGCAGCCCTCGACCGGTGCAGGATTCACCCCTCCACTTT. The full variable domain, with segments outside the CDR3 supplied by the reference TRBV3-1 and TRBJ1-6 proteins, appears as DTAVSQTPKYLVTQMGNDKSIKCEQNLGHDTMYWYKQDSKKFLKIMFSYNNKELIINETVPNRFSPKSPDKAHLNLHINSLELGDSAVYFCASSPRPVQDSPLHFGNGTRLTVT.